Listed here are 10 T cell receptor beta chains from one sample, sequenced in a study of T cells after yellow fever vaccination. From the 5' RACE reads, TCRdb called clonotypes with MiXCR, one entry per CDR3 protein. Among over 200,000 distinct CDR3 sequences listed, roughly 6.2% were seen once. Source: CD4+ T cells sorted from PBMCs, taken on the day of the yellow fever booster vaccination. These receptors came from a man aged 25 to 40 who received the YFV17D yellow fever vaccine.

J is TRBJ2-7 and V is TRBV6-2 or TRBV6-3; D is uncertain. Germline CDR1 MNHEY, CDR2 SVGEGT. CDR3 length equals 14 residues. The V end was cut by 8 bases, the J end by 6 bases, with 20 bases between. Here the CDR3 reads CASCSPHTLSEQYF. The CDR3 DNA is TGTGCCAGCTGTTCGCCTCATACCCTCTCCGAGCAGTACTTC.

The chain joins TRBV4-2 to TRBJ2-7, with D possibly matching TRBD1 (5 bases). V lost 4 bases, J lost 6 bases, and 16 bases lay in between. Germline CDR1 and CDR2: LGHNA and YNFKEQ. The CDR3 runs to 14 residues. The CDR3 DNA reads TGTGCCAGCAGCCCCAGATCCGTCCAGGGCGAGCAGTACTTC. It translates to CASSPRSVQGEQYF.

This clonotype was seen ten or more times. This clone may be a read error of a much larger clone one base away. This chain's CDR3 is CASGLRYSYEQYF. The CDR3, as DNA: TGTGCCAGCGGCCTGCGCTACTCCTACGAGCAGTACTTC. The chain recombines TRBV12-3 or TRBV12-4 with TRBJ2-7; D is unresolved. There are 13 residues in the CDR3. Trimming removed 8 bases from V and 0 bases from J, with 11 bases in between.

There are a few counts of this clonotype. DNA of the CDR3: TGTGCCTGGAGTGTAGGTCGTGTTTCAGGGGGAGGCTCCGAGCAGTACTTC. Translation: CAWSVGRVSGGGSEQYF. V and J are TRBV30 and TRBJ2-7; a weak D match, TRBD1 (7 bases). The CDR3 is 17 residues long. The V end lost 0 bases, the J end lost 6 bases, and 24 bases lay between the germline ends. The germline CDR1 and CDR2 sequences are GTSNPN and SVGIG (reference sequence).

This clonotype was observed many times. This sequence joins TRBV7-2 and TRBJ2-2; D is ambiguous. V shed 1 base and J shed 2 bases, with 8 bases lying between them. CDR3 length equals 15 residues. Per germline, CDR1 SGHTA and CDR2 FQGNSA. The CDR3 spells CASSLVGSNTGELFF. The CDR3 DNA reads TGTGCCAGCAGCTTAGTTGGCAGCAACACCGGGGAGCTGTTTTTT.

The table lists this clonotype with a count of one. This rearrangement joins TRBV10-2 to TRBJ1-1; no clear D gene. CDR1 is WSHSY and CDR2 is SAAADI in the germline V gene. The germline V and J ends were trimmed by 0 bases and 1 base, with 12 bases remaining between them. This CDR3 contains 16 residues. CDR3 sequence: CASSESSALPNTEAFF. The CDR3 nucleotides read TGCGCCAGCAGTGAGTCCTCAGCGCTCCCGAACACTGAAGCTTTCTTT.

The V and J genes are TRBV7-2 and TRBJ2-2; no clear D. The CDR3 has 14 amino acids. The V and J ends lost 6 bases and 7 bases respectively, with 15 bases between them. CDR1 and CDR2 from the germline V gene are SGHTA and FQGNSA. CDR3 in amino acids: CASSSRRGYGELFF. The CDR3 DNA follows: TGTGCCAGCAGTAGCCGCCGCGGATACGGGGAGCTGTTTTTT.

This clonotype was picked up a small number of times. The gene calls are TRBV7-9 and TRBJ2-7, with 7 bases matching TRBD2. The J segment lost 6 bases and the V segment lost 1 base, leaving 6 bases of the junction unmatched. This CDR3 is built from 14 residues. Per germline, CDR1 SEHNR and CDR2 FQNEAQ (reference sequence). The CDR3 DNA is TGTGCCAGCAGCTTAGGGGCGGGAGAGTTCGAGCAGTACTTC. Protein: CASSLGAGEFEQYF.

The table lists this clonotype with a few counts. The rearrangement links TRBV5-1 to TRBJ2-1; D might be TRBD2 (6 bases). V was pared by 4 bases and J by 9 bases, with 14 bases between. The germline V gene encodes CDR1 SGHRS and CDR2 YFSETQ. The CDR3 extends over 13 amino acids. CDR3 nucleotides: TGCGCCAGCAGCCCCCGGGAGAGGGGTGAGCAGTTCTTC. Translation: CASSPRERGEQFF.

This clonotype has only a few counts. The genes are TRBV20-1 and TRBJ2-1; D remains unclear. Per germline, CDR1 DFQATT and CDR2 SNEGSKA (reference sequence). The ends were cut back, 4 bases at V and 8 bases at J, with 12 bases in the middle. The CDR3 extends over 12 amino acids. The CDR3 region is CSATKDHDEQFF. In DNA form, the CDR3 reads TGCAGTGCTACCAAGGACCATGATGAGCAGTTCTTC.